This T cell receptor beta chain is from a study of blood T cell repertoires in COVID-19. Study information: From T cells, B-cell-depleted T cells, or PBMCs came the material, which was cDNA or gDNA.

In the original processing: Researchers report that nucleated cell counts were estimated from reference gene primer amplification. The table came from immunoSEQ multiplex PCR; TCRdb's copy has only in-frame clones and leaves some out. V and J calls and clone size are those listed in that table; D and trimming were worked out from the DNA. The sample yields 200,000 to 250,000 clones, roughly 80% seen once. The receptor was isolated from a woman aged 18 to 35 with acute or convalescent COVID-19. The sequenced material came from peripheral blood.

The CDR3 loop reads CASSYQTSGDNEQFF. In nucleotides, the CDR3 is TGTGCCAGCAGCTACCAGACTAGCGGGGACAATGAGCAGTTCTTC. This rearrangement joins TRBV7-8 to TRBJ2-1, with 11 positions matching TRBD2. Germline V gene data show CDR1 as SGHVS and CDR2 as FQNEAQ. The CDR3 runs to 15 residues. The V and J ends lost 4 bases and 5 bases, in that order; junction bases with no gene match: 4.